This record concerns one TCR beta chain sequence. This clonotype was counted between two and nine times. Its specific antigen is unknown. Per-nucleotide qualities are absent, and no much larger clonotype sits a single base away. This record belongs to a study of human T cells and chemical hapten exposure (dated by TCRdb to 2020 to 2023). The study in broad terms: For sensitization, 2% DPC in acetone was applied to a 2 cm by 2 cm area of upper inner arm skin. Throughout the approximately 26-week study period, patients were also given weekly therapeutic DPC doses on the scalp. Patch testing on the upper back used Finn chambers containing 0.01% DPC, with scoring done after 6 days according to International Contact Dermatitis Research Group standards. The patient cohort, mostly female, included alopecia areata with under or over 50% scalp involvement, alopecia totalis and alopecia universalis. The libraries were sequenced as a pool, and the TCR yield per sample differed mostly because of small variations in library volumes within the pool. This study followed changes in the peripheral blood TCR repertoire in vivo during primary and secondary sensitization of alopecia patients to the hapten diphenylcyclopropenone (DPC). Blood samples were taken from patients before sensitization (week 0) and then at 2, 6 and about 24 weeks after DPC sensitization. Around 29 alopecia patients provided blood for TCR sequencing at one to four time points (pre-sensitization, 2, 6 and 24 weeks). Paper-wide results and their limitations: The number of PT1 expanded TCRs positively correlated with patch test score, significant at thresholds 8, 16 and 32 but not 4. Because all patients had alopecia, a presumed autoimmune disease, the immune response of the patients might differ from that of healthy individuals. Significantly more large CDR3 similarity clusters were formed by expanded TCRs than by pre-sensitization or healthy control sets, consistent with antigen-driven responses. After repeated subsampling, the strength of the expansion versus patch-test correlation and the threshold at which it became significant changed. DPC sensitization did not change the number of TCRs with a frequency above 1 in 1000, and there was no evidence of changes in global repertoire structure.

Interpreted using the paper, the time point label stands for: patch test 2, 6 weeks after DPC sensitization. Sample treatment or condition, as interpreted from the label and publication: therapeutic diphenylcyclopropenone sensitization with weekly scalp DPC. At each patch-test visit, blood was drawn before the patch test was applied. Patients were eligible if aged 18 to 70, diagnosed with alopecia and judged suitable for DPC therapy, and pregnant patients were excluded. Unfractionated whole blood was collected in Tempus Blood RNA tubes, and total RNA was extracted from that blood. The CDR3 goes from the cysteine to the phenylalanine over 12 residues. Only CDR3 DNA is held: 36 bases, read in frame from base 1. The germline V gene gives CDR1 as MDHEN and CDR2 as SYDVKM. V loses 6 bases, J loses 2 bases, and the germline ends lie 6 bases apart. The library was obtained by RACE. The reads were generated on a NextSeq 500. During library preparation, unique molecular identifiers were attached to individual cDNA molecules so that TCRs could be counted quantitatively and reproducibly. Both TCR alpha and TCR beta chains were sequenced from each blood RNA sample. In the authors' own workflow: The median number of TCRs per sample was 95,638, ranging from about 23,224 to 750,000. V, J and CDR3 annotation of the TCR reads was carried out using the Decombinator software suite. For PS versus PT1 abundance plots, all samples were subsampled to the same number of TCRs (28,000). Expanded TCRs were defined as absent before sensitization and observed at least eight times at the 2-week time point. The public reads were quality trimmed at Q25 with fastp and then assembled into clones with MiXCR by TCRdb, keeping productive beta chains. A single entry per CDR3 protein holds the most common genes and DNA from its merged rows. These V and J calls are TCRdb output, not the study's own analysis. The sample data list about 80,000 distinct CDR3 sequences, and 10% of these were observed just once. The ten largest clones take up 2.5% of the sample.

Material: whole blood, obtained in connection with sensitization to the hapten diphenylcyclopropenone (DPC). The receptor comes from a woman younger than 45 with alopecia areata. Some clones in this sample may be carry-over from other donors' samples. Recombination connected TRBV28 to TRBJ2-3; the D gene remains uncertain. The CDR3 protein sequence reads: CASRRTTDTQYF. At the DNA level, the sequence is TGTGCCAGCAGAAGAACCACAGATACGCAGTATTTT.